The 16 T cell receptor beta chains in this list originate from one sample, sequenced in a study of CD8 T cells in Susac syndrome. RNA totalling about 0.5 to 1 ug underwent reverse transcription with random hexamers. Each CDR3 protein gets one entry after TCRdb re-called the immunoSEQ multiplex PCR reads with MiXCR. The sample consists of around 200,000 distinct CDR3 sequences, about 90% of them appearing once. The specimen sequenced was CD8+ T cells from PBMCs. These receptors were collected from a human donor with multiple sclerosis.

This chain's CDR3 is CASSYRGLAGDLVEETQYF. In nucleotides, the CDR3 is TGTGCCAGCAGTTACCGGGGACTAGCCGGGGACTTGGTGGAAGAGACCCAGTACTTC. The rearrangement joins TRBV6-2 or TRBV6-3 to TRBJ2-5; 9 nucleotides agree with TRBD2. With V trimmed by 2 bases and J by 3 bases, 16 bases remained unmatched. The CDR3 extends over 19 amino acids. Germline-derived CDR1 and CDR2 are MNHEY and SVGEGT.

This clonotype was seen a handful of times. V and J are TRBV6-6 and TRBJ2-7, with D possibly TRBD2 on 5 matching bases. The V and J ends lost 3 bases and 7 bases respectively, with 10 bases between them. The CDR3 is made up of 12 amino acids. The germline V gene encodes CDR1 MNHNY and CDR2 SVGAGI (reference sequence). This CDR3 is CASSYGEREQYF. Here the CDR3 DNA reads TGTGCCAGCAGTTATGGCGAGCGGGAGCAGTACTTC.

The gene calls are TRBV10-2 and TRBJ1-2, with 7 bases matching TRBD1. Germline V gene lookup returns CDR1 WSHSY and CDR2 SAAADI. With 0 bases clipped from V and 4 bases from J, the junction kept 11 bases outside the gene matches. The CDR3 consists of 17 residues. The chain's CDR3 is CASSESPEGAPTYGYTF. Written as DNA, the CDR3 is TGCGCCAGCAGTGAGTCTCCCGAGGGGGCGCCGACCTATGGCTACACCTTC.

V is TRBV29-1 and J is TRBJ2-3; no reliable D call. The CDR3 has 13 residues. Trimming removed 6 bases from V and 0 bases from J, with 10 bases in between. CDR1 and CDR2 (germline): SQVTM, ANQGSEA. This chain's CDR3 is CSVLTTSTDTQYF. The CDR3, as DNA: TGCAGCGTCCTGACAACTAGCACAGATACGCAGTATTTT.

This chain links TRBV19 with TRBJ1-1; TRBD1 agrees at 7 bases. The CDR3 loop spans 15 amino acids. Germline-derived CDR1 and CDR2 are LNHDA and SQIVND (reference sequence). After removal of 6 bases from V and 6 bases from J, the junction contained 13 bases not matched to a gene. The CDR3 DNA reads TGTGCCAGTAGATTAATGACAGGGTCGGGGGCTGAAGCTTTCTTT. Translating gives CASRLMTGSGAEAFF.

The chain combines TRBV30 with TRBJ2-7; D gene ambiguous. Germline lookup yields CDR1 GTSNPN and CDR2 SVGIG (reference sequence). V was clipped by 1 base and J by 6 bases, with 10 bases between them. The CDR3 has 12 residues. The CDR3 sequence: CAWSGPTREQYF. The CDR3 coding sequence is TGTGCCTGGAGTGGGCCGACGCGCGAGCAGTACTTC.

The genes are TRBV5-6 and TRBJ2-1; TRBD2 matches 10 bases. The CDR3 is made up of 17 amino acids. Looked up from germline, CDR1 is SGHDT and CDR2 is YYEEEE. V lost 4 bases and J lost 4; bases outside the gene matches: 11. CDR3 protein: CASSPGLAVWGYNEQFF. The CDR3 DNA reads TGTGCCAGCAGCCCCGGACTAGCGGTGTGGGGGTACAATGAGCAGTTCTTC.

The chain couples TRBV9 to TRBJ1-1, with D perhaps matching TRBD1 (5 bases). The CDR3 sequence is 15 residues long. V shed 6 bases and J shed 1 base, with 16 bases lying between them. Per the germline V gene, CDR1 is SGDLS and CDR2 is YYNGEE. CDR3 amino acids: CASTPGGGGNTEAFF. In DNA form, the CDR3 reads TGTGCCAGCACCCCCGGGGGGGGTGGGAACACTGAAGCTTTCTTT.

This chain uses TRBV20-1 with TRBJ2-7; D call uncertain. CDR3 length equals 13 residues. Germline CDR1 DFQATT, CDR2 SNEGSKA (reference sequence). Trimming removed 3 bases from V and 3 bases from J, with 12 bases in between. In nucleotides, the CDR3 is TGCAGTGCTAGCTACGGTGGAATCTACGAGCAGTACTTC. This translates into CSASYGGIYEQYF.

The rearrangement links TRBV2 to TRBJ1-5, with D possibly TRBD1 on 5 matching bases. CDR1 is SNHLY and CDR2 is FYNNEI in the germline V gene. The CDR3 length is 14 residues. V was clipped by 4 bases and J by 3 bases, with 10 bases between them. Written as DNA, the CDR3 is TGTGCCAGCAGTGGGGACGGGTACAATCAGCCCCAGCATTTT. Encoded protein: CASSGDGYNQPQHF. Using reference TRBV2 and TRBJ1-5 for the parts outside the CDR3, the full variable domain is EPEVTQTPSHQVTQMGQEVILRCVPISNHLYFYWYRQILGQKVEFLVSFYNNEISEKSEIFDDQFSVERPDGSNFTLKIRSTKLEDSAMYFCASSGDGYNQPQHFGDGTRLSIL.

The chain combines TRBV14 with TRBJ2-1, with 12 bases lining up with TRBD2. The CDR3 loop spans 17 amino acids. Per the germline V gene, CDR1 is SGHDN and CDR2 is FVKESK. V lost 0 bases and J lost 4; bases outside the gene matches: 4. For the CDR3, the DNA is TGTGCCAGCAGCCAAGATTTCGGACTAGCGGGATACAATGAGCAGTTCTTC. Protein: CASSQDFGLAGYNEQFF.

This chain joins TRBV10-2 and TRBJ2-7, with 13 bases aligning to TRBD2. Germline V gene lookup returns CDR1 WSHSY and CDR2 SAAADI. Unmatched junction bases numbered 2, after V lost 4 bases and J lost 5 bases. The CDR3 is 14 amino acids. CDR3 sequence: CASSGLAGGHEQYF. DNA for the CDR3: TGCGCCAGCAGTGGACTAGCGGGGGGACACGAGCAGTACTTC.

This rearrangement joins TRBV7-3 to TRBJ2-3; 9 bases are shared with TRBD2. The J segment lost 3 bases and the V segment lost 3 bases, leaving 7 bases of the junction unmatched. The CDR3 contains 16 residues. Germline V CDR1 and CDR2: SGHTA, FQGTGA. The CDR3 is CASSFLGGGATDTQYF. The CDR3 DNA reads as TGTGCCAGCAGCTTTTTGGGCGGGGGGGCTACAGATACGCAGTATTTT.

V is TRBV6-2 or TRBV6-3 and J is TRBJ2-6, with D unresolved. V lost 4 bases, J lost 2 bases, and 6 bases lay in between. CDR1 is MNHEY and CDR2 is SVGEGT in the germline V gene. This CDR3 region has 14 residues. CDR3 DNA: TGTGCCAGCAGTTCGCCCCCTGGGGCCAACGTCCTGACTTTC. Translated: CASSSPPGANVLTF.

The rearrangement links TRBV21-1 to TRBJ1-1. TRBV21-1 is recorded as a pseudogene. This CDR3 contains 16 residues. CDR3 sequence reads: CASSKVPQRRYTEAFF. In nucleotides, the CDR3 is TGTGCCAGCAGCAAAGTACCCCAAAGGAGGTACACTGAAGCTTTCTTT.

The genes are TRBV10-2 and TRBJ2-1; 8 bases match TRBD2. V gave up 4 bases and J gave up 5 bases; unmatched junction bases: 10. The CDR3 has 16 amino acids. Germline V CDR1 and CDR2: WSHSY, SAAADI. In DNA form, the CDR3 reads TGCGCCAGCAGTGTGCCGGGACTAGGTCGCAACAATGAGCAGTTCTTC. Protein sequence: CASSVPGLGRNNEQFF.